One sample yielded the 2 T cell receptor beta chains listed below, sequenced in a study of OX40 agonist ivuxolimab in advanced cancers. The library was made by the immunoSEQ multiplex PCR assay. TCRdb mirrors the immuneACCESS table, restricted to in-frame sequences. Some clones are absent from its copies; in checked studies, under half trace to an unresolved V gene, and the reason for the others is unknown. Within this sample are just under 100,000 clones, with less than 95% of them counted one time only. The top ten clonotypes cover around 0.17% of the sample. Material: CD4+ or CD8+ T cells sorted from blood, obtained in a trial of the OX40 agonist ivuxolimab. The receptors shown here come from an adult with an advanced solid tumor such as melanoma, head and neck, liver or kidney cancer.

The V call is TRBV4-3, the J call TRBJ2-7; D is unclear. Germline V gives CDR1 LGHNA, CDR2 YSLEER. V gave up 0 bases and J gave up 3 bases, with 12 bases separating them. The CDR3 has 15 amino acids. Written as DNA, the CDR3 is TGCGCCAGCAGCCAAGATCCGGGTGGGGTCTACGAGCAGTACTTC. It is translated as CASSQDPGGVYEQYF.

Note on this clone: At one end the junction does not follow the germline gene, possibly because of a read error. V and J are TRBV7-7 and TRBJ1-4; D is perhaps TRBD1 (6 bases). This CDR3 is built from 15 residues. Per the germline V gene, CDR1 is SSHAT and CDR2 is FNYEAQ (reference sequence). This CDR3 is CASSLGGTGSEKLFF. CDR3 in DNA: TGTGCTAGCAGCCTGGGGGGTACAGGGAGCGAAAAACTGTTTTTT.